This T cell receptor beta chain was found in a study of OX40 agonist ivuxolimab in advanced cancers. Study-level background: Those enrolled were approximately 83% male, with a mean age of roughly 62 years and ages from about 20 to 90. Patients achieving partial responses numbered three: one hepatocellular carcinoma case and two cutaneous melanoma cases. Whole-study results and caveats: Researchers did not establish what antigens the expanded peripheral T cells target. Researchers report that CD8+ T cells had, on average, more expanded clones than CD4+.

Concerning this clone itself: As yet, its antigen is unknown.

The protocol was immunoSEQ multiplex PCR, while the TCRdb copy is restricted to in-frame clones and leaves out a portion. The sample holds about 26,000 clones, approximately 89% seen once. The material sequenced was CD4+ or CD8+ T cells sorted from blood, taken in a trial of the OX40 agonist ivuxolimab. This receptor was identified in an adult with an advanced solid tumor such as melanoma, head and neck, liver or kidney cancer.

The CDR3, as DNA: TGTGCCAGCAGCCCCCGGGACAGGGATTTCGAGCAGTACTTC. Translation gives CASSPRDRDFEQYF. The chain links TRBV13 to TRBJ2-7; 9 bases align to TRBD1. The V gene's germline CDR1 is PRHDT and CDR2 FYEKMQ (reference sequence). The CDR3 spans 14 residues. The V segment lost 5 bases and the J segment 6 bases; nucleotides outside the gene matches: 8.